One and the same sample provided the 28 T cell receptor beta chains below, sequenced in a study of blood T cell repertoires in COVID-19. The protocol was immunoSEQ multiplex PCR, while the TCRdb copy is restricted to in-frame clones and leaves out a portion. The sample includes about 180,000 clones, 87% of them seen just once. Material: PBMCs or T cells enriched from blood (not recorded which). The receptors here all came from a human donor with acute COVID-19. The donor label of this sample is uncertain.

The rearrangement uses TRBV7-2 and TRBJ2-7, with D perhaps TRBD1 (6 bases). Germline V gene sequence: CDR1 SGHTA, CDR2 FQGNSA. The germline V and J ends were trimmed by 4 bases and 3 bases, with 19 bases remaining between them. The CDR3 length is 16 residues. The CDR3 reads CASSSIDRTNNYEQYF. The CDR3 DNA is TGTGCCAGCAGCTCGATAGACAGGACCAACAACTACGAGCAGTACTTC. Full variable domain (rest looked up from reference TRBV7-2 and TRBJ2-7): GAGVSQSPSNKVTEKGKDVELRCDPISGHTALYWYRQSLGQGLEFLIYFQGNSAPDKSGLPSDRFSAERTGGSVSTLTIQRTQQEDSAVYLCASSSIDRTNNYEQYFGPGTRLTVT.

This chain connects TRBV5-1 to TRBJ2-2; TRBD2 matches at 11 bases. Germline values: CDR1 SGHRS, CDR2 YFSETQ. V lost 6 bases and J lost 0; bases outside the gene matches: 16. There are 20 residues in the CDR3. CDR3 residues: CASKSTRLAGGYPNTGELFF. The CDR3 DNA sequence: TGCGCCAGCAAATCAACCCGGCTAGCGGGGGGTTACCCGAACACCGGGGAGCTGTTTTTT.

The chain employs TRBV10-2 and TRBJ1-3; no definite D call. V was pared by 7 bases and J by 2 bases, with 9 bases between. There are 13 residues in the CDR3. Germline loops: CDR1 WSHSY, CDR2 SAAADI. The CDR3 region is CASTLFAGNTIYF. DNA for the CDR3: TGCGCCAGCACCCTATTCGCTGGAAACACCATATATTTT.

The rearrangement uses TRBV12-3 or TRBV12-4 and TRBJ1-1, with D possibly being TRBD1 (6 bases). There are 13 residues in the CDR3. V gave up 6 bases and J gave up 6 bases, with 14 bases separating them. The CDR3 is CASSSWGGPEAFF. The CDR3 DNA reads as TGTGCCAGCAGCTCGTGGGGGGGGCCTGAAGCTTTCTTT.

This chain uses TRBV19 with TRBJ2-1, with D hard to call. This CDR3 region has 14 residues. The V and J ends lost 5 bases and 8 bases respectively, with 16 bases between them. From germline, CDR1 is LNHDA and CDR2 SQIVND (reference sequence). The CDR3 region is CASSWSNRLDEQFF. In nucleotides, the CDR3 is TGTGCCAGTAGTTGGTCAAACCGGTTGGATGAGCAGTTCTTC.

The chain has TRBV6-5 and TRBJ1-5, with TRBD1 matching over 10 bases. The CDR3 sequence is 15 residues long. CDR1 and CDR2 (germline): MNHEY, SVGAGI. V lost 5 bases to trimming and J lost 7 bases; unmatched junction nucleotides: 8. The CDR3 loop is CASSPETGGLQPQHF. Here the CDR3 DNA reads TGTGCCAGCAGTCCCGAGACAGGGGGCTTACAGCCCCAGCATTTT.

This clone was detected only a few times. V is TRBV18 and J is TRBJ1-1, with 10 nucleotides matching TRBD1. The CDR3 contains 15 residues. The germline CDR1 and CDR2 sequences are KGHSH and LQKENI. With 3 bases clipped from V and 6 bases from J, the junction kept 7 bases outside the gene matches. In nucleotides, the CDR3 is TGTGCCAGCTCACCTCGGGGACAGGGGACCCCTGAAGCTTTCTTT. Translation gives CASSPRGQGTPEAFF.

The CDR3 sequence is CATSREYRSSGANVLTF. DNA for the CDR3: TGTGCCACCAGCAGAGAGTACAGGAGCTCTGGGGCCAACGTCCTGACTTTC. This rearrangement joins TRBV15 to TRBJ2-6; tentative D call: TRBD1 (5 bases). This CDR3 is 17 amino acids long. Trimming took off 0 bases at V and 0 bases at J, with 9 bases between the two ends. Germline V gene data show CDR1 as LNHNV and CDR2 as YYDKDF (reference sequence).

This chain joins TRBV24-1 and TRBJ1-2; possible D gene TRBD1, 5 bases. Between the trimmed V and J ends, which lost 6 bases and 4 bases, there was a span of 17 bases. The CDR3 runs 15 residues. CDR1 and CDR2 from the germline V gene are KGHDR and SFDVKD. The CDR3 coding sequence is TGTGCCACCAGTTGGTTTCCGGCAAGGGGCTATGGCTACACCTTC. Translating it yields CATSWFPARGYGYTF.

This chain joins TRBV18 and TRBJ2-6; no clear D. The CDR3 sequence is 18 residues long. Germline V gives CDR1 KGHSH, CDR2 LQKENI. V dropped 3 bases and J dropped 0 bases, with 15 bases sitting between them. The CDR3 loop reads CASSPYDTPSSGANVLTF. The DNA for the CDR3 is TGTGCCAGCTCACCTTACGATACACCCAGCTCTGGGGCCAACGTCCTGACTTTC.

This clone was observed once. The rearrangement joins TRBV7-9 to TRBJ1-1; TRBD1 agrees at 7 bases. J was trimmed by 5 bases and V by 1 base; bases with no gene match: 7. Per the germline V gene, CDR1 is SEHNR and CDR2 is FQNEAQ (reference sequence). The CDR3 loop spans 15 amino acids. CDR3 coding DNA: TGTGCCAGCAGCTTAGAGGAAGGGGGCAATACTGAAGCTTTCTTT. Protein: CASSLEEGGNTEAFF.

The chain couples TRBV28 to TRBJ2-7; 7 bases are a match to TRBD1. From germline, CDR1 is MDHEN and CDR2 SYDVKM. There are 13 residues in the CDR3. The junction had 5 bases not matched to a gene; V was cut back by 6 bases and J by 3 bases. The CDR3 here is CASRGPGGYEQYF. CDR3 nucleotide sequence: TGTGCCAGCAGGGGACCAGGGGGCTACGAGCAGTACTTC.

V usage is TRBV18 and J usage is TRBJ1-4, with 7 positions matching TRBD1. The V and J ends lost 3 bases and 7 bases, in that order; junction bases with no gene match: 5. Germline CDR1 is KGHSH and CDR2 is LQKENI. CDR3 length: 14 residues. CDR3 coding DNA: TGTGCCAGCTCACCGACAGGGACGGCTGAAAAACTGTTTTTT. This sequence encodes CASSPTGTAEKLFF. The full variable domain, with the rest looked up from reference TRBV18 and TRBJ1-4, is NAGVMQNPRHLVRRRGQEARLRCSPMKGHSHVYWYRQLPEEGLKFMVYLQKENIIDESGMPKERFSAEFPKEGPSILRIQQVVRGDSAAYFCASSPTGTAEKLFFGSGTQLSVL.

The chain combines TRBV14 with TRBJ2-7; D might be TRBD1 (6 bases). Germline CDR1 is SGHDN and CDR2 is FVKESK. The CDR3 length is 12 residues. The V end was cut by 2 bases, the J end by 6 bases, with 8 bases between. The CDR3 loop is CASSQTGIEQYF. The CDR3 DNA is TGTGCCAGCAGCCAAACAGGGATCGAGCAGTACTTC.

V gene TRBV30 combines with J gene TRBJ2-7; 13 bases are a match to TRBD2. CDR3 size: 17 residues. Looked up from germline, CDR1 is GTSNPN and CDR2 is SVGIG (reference sequence). V gave up 2 bases and J gave up 4 bases; unmatched junction bases: 11. The chain's CDR3 is CAWSYGLAGAVRYEQYF. The DNA for the CDR3 is TGTGCCTGGAGTTACGGACTAGCGGGGGCGGTGAGGTACGAGCAGTACTTC.

V usage is TRBV6-5 and J usage is TRBJ2-7, with 11 nucleotides matching TRBD1. Germline V gene sequence: CDR1 MNHEY, CDR2 SVGAGI. V was clipped by 2 bases and J by 6 bases; unmatched bases: 9. The CDR3 is made up of 16 amino acids. The CDR3 spells CASSYRGQGGQSEQYF. In DNA, the CDR3 is TGTGCCAGCAGTTACAGGGGACAGGGGGGTCAGAGCGAGCAGTACTTC.

The table lists this clone with a count of one. This rearrangement joins TRBV18 to TRBJ2-1; D gene uncertain. In germline, CDR1 is KGHSH, CDR2 LQKENI. V was cut by 0 bases and J by 8 bases, with 11 bases left in between. The CDR3 has 14 amino acids. The CDR3 bases are TGTGCCAGCTCACCACCGTCCTCCCGCGATGAGCAGTTCTTC. This translates into CASSPPSSRDEQFF.

V usage is TRBV30 and J usage is TRBJ2-5, with D possibly being TRBD2 (6 bases). The CDR3 is 15 residues long. Germline V gives CDR1 GTSNPN, CDR2 SVGIG (reference sequence). Trimming pared 0 bases from V and 2 bases from J, leaving 13 bases between. As DNA, the CDR3 is TGTGCCTGGAGTGTACCTCGGGAGAGGCAAGAGACCCAGTACTTC. The encoded protein is CAWSVPRERQETQYF.

The CDR3: CASSLDAGGAGSTNEKLFF. CDR3 bases: TGTGCCAGCAGCTTAGATGCAGGGGGCGCAGGATCGACTAATGAAAAACTGTTTTTT. The rearrangement uses TRBV11-2 and TRBJ1-4; 8 nucleotides align to TRBD1. V lost 0 bases to trimming and J lost 2 bases; unmatched junction nucleotides: 11. This CDR3 comprises 19 residues. Germline V gene data show CDR1 as SGHAT and CDR2 as FQNNGV.

The CDR3 nucleotides read TGCAGTGCTAGTGAACTAGCGGGGGTTACGAGCTCCTACAATGAGCAGTTCTTC. Protein sequence: CSASELAGVTSSYNEQFF. This chain joins TRBV20-1 and TRBJ2-1; TRBD2 matches 11 bases. CDR1 and CDR2 from the germline V gene are DFQATT and SNEGSKA (reference sequence). This CDR3 comprises 18 residues. After removal of 3 bases from V and 0 bases from J, the junction contained 10 bases not matched to a gene.

This clone was seen just once. In nucleotides, the CDR3 is TGTGCCAGCAGCCCCCGGAATTCGCCGGGAGCAGATACGCAGTATTTT. Translating gives CASSPRNSPGADTQYF. V is TRBV9 and J is TRBJ2-3, with D possibly matching TRBD2 (6 bases). The V end lost 4 bases, the J end lost 4 bases, and 19 bases lay between the germline ends. The germline V gene encodes CDR1 SGDLS and CDR2 YYNGEE. The CDR3 has 16 residues.

This clone has just one count. V usage is TRBV5-1 and J usage is TRBJ1-1, with 7 bases matching TRBD1. CDR3 size: 14 residues. CDR1 is SGHRS and CDR2 is YFSETQ in the germline V gene. The junction had 5 bases not matched to a gene; V was cut back by 3 bases and J by 3 bases. CDR3 in amino acids: CASSSGTADTEAFF. In DNA, the CDR3 is TGCGCCAGCAGCTCCGGGACAGCCGACACTGAAGCTTTCTTT. Based on the CDR3 plus reference TRBV5-1 and TRBJ1-1, the full variable domain is KAGVTQTPRYLIKTRGQQVTLSCSPISGHRSVSWYQQTPGQGLQFLFEYFSETQRNKGNFPGRFSGRQFSNSRSEMNVSTLELGDSALYLCASSSGTADTEAFFGQGTRLTVV.

J is TRBJ1-1 and V is TRBV5-1; 11 bases map to TRBD1. The CDR3 has 16 residues. Germline loops: CDR1 SGHRS, CDR2 YFSETQ. The ends lost 4 bases at V and 0 bases at J; junction bases unmatched: 5. The CDR3 loop reads CASSRGQGGLNTEAFF. DNA for the CDR3: TGCGCCAGCAGCCGGGGACAGGGGGGCTTGAACACTGAAGCTTTCTTT.

This chain connects TRBV9 to TRBJ2-1; tentatively, D is TRBD1 (6 bases). The length of the CDR3 is 15 residues. Trimming removed 1 base at V and 6 bases at J, with 14 bases between. Germline V gene data show CDR1 as SGDLS and CDR2 as YYNGEE. The CDR3 sequence is CASSVWPTGPNEQFF. The CDR3 nucleotides read TGTGCCAGCAGCGTATGGCCGACAGGCCCCAATGAGCAGTTCTTC. Drawing the rest from reference TRBV9 and TRBJ2-1, the complete variable domain is DSGVTQTPKHLITATGQRVTLRCSPRSGDLSVYWYQQSLDQGLQFLIQYYNGEERAKGNILERFSAQQFPDLHSELNLSSLELGDSALYFCASSVWPTGPNEQFFGPGTRLTVL.

The CDR3 loop is CASSLYGQGISDYEQYF. Here the CDR3 DNA reads TGTGCCAGCAGCCTATACGGACAGGGGATATCAGACTACGAGCAGTACTTC. V and J are TRBV5-4 and TRBJ2-7; 9 nucleotides match TRBD1. The CDR3 spans 17 residues. V lost 4 bases to trimming and J lost 3 bases; unmatched junction nucleotides: 14. The V gene's germline CDR1 is SGHNT and CDR2 YYREEE (reference sequence).

This chain connects TRBV19 to TRBJ1-1; 8 bases align to TRBD1. From germline, CDR1 is LNHDA and CDR2 SQIVND (reference sequence). The CDR3 loop spans 15 amino acids. V was clipped by 5 bases and J by 6 bases; unmatched bases: 11. CDR3 amino acids: CASSSPWDRSSEAFF. CDR3 sequence (DNA): TGTGCCAGTAGTTCTCCATGGGACAGGTCTTCTGAAGCTTTCTTT.

The CDR3 sequence is CASSLGTRRVYEQYF. The CDR3 DNA follows: TGCGCCAGCAGCTTGGGGACAAGAAGAGTCTACGAGCAGTACTTC. The chain joins TRBV5-1 to TRBJ2-7; perhaps TRBD1 as D (5 bases). V was shortened by 0 bases and J by 3 bases, with 13 bases between the two germline ends. Looked up from germline, CDR1 is SGHRS and CDR2 is YFSETQ. The CDR3 extends over 15 amino acids. The entire variable domain, with the rest obtained from reference TRBV5-1 and TRBJ2-7, is as follows: KAGVTQTPRYLIKTRGQQVTLSCSPISGHRSVSWYQQTPGQGLQFLFEYFSETQRNKGNFPGRFSGRQFSNSRSEMNVSTLELGDSALYLCASSLGTRRVYEQYFGPGTRLTVT.

The V call is TRBV11-2, the J call TRBJ2-1; D uncertain. Trimming left V 4 bases short and J 0 bases short, with 13 bases between. The CDR3 consists of 16 residues. Germline CDR1 is SGHAT and CDR2 is FQNNGV. DNA of the CDR3: TGTGCCAGCAGCTCGGGTTTCCTTGGCTCCTACAATGAGCAGTTCTTC. It codes for CASSSGFLGSYNEQFF.